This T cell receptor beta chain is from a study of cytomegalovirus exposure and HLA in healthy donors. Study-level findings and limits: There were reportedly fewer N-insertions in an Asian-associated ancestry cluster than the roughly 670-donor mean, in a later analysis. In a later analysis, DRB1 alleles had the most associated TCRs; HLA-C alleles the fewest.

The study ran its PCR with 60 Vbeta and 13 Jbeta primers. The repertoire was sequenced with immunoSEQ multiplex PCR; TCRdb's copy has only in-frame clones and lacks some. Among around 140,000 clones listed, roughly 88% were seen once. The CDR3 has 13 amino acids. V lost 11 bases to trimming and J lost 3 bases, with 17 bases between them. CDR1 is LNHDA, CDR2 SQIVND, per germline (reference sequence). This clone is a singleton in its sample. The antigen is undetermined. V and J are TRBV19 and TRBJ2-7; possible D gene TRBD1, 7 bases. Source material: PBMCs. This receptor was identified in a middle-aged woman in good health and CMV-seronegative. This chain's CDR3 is CASGAGGIYEQYF. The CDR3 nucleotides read TGTGCCTCAGGTGCAGGGGGGATCTACGAGCAGTACTTC.